Sequencing of this T cell receptor (beta chain) was carried out in a study of OX40 agonist ivuxolimab in advanced cancers. Study in general: As their treatment, patients were administered ivuxolimab, an agonistic anti-OX40 (CD134) antibody. Of the patients, three showed partial responses, one with hepatocellular carcinoma and two with cutaneous melanoma. Findings and caveats of the study: Dosing at 0.1 to 3.0 mg/kg was accompanied by clonal expansion of CD4+ and CD8+ blood T cells by week 6.

Trimming stripped 7 bases from V and 0 bases from J, with 13 bases between. Germline V lookup: CDR1 MDHEN, CDR2 SYDVKM. This CDR3 spans 14 amino acids. Libraries were prepared by immunoSEQ multiplex PCR; TCRdb keeps only in-frame clonotypes and omits some of them. This sample has about 40,000 clones, with more than 75% found just once. Blood specimens came from baseline, cycle 4 day 1, and cycle 7 day 1. For this clone: Its antigen is unidentified.

The chain couples TRBV28 to TRBJ2-7; either TRBD1 or TRBD2 may supply D (5 bases each). This TCR derives from an adult with an advanced solid tumor such as melanoma, head and neck, liver or kidney cancer. Sequenced material: CD4+ or CD8+ T cells sorted from blood, taken in a trial of the OX40 agonist ivuxolimab. Here the CDR3 DNA reads TGTGCCAGCATCGATAGGGACGGCTCCTACGAGCAGTACTTC. It is translated as CASIDRDGSYEQYF.